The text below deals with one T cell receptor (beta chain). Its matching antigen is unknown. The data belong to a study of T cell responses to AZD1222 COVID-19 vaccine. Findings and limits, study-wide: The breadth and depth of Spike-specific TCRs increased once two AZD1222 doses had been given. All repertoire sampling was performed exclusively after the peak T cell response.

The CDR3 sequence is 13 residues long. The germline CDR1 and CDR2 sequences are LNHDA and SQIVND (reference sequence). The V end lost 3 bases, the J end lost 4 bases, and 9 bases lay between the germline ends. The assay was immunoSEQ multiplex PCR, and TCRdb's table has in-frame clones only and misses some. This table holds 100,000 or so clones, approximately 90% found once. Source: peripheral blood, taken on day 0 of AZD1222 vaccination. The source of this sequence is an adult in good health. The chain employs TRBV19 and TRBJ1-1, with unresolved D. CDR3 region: CASSIPSATEAFF. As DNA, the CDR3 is TGTGCCAGTAGTATTCCCTCGGCCACTGAAGCTTTCTTT. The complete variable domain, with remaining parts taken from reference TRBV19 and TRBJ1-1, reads DGGITQSPKYLFRKEGQNVTLSCEQNLNHDAMYWYRQDPGQGLRLIYYSQIVNDFQKGDIAEGYSVSREKKESFPLTVTSAQKNPTAFYLCASSIPSATEAFFGQGTRLTVV.